The TCR beta chain under discussion was sequenced for a study of T cells in Graves' hyperthyroidism and ophthalmopathy. Ophthalmopathy patients showed a Clinical Activity Score of at least 3, NOSPECS grade of at least 4 and duration under 3 months. Authors of the study amplified TCR beta CDR3 regions from RNA transcripts. Primed by the HTBI set, a first-round RT-PCR was run on the TCR CDR3. TCRdb reprocessed the multiplex PCR reads with MiXCR, giving one entry per CDR3 protein. The profile covers under 550,000 distinct CDR3 sequences, with about 20% appearing a single time and less than 55% taken by the ten largest. This CDR3 is built from 13 residues. V was pared by 7 bases and J by 5 bases, with 13 bases between. CDR1 MNHEY and CDR2 SMNVEV come from the germline V gene (reference sequence). This clonotype has a count of ten or more.

The chain employs TRBV27 and TRBJ2-3; D is unclear. This clonotype originated in a man aged 35 to 55 with Graves' ophthalmopathy. What was sequenced was blood. The CDR3 sequence: CASKLLPGDTQYF. Written as DNA, the CDR3 is TGTGCCAGCAAACTCCTCCCCGGAGATACGCAGTATTTT.